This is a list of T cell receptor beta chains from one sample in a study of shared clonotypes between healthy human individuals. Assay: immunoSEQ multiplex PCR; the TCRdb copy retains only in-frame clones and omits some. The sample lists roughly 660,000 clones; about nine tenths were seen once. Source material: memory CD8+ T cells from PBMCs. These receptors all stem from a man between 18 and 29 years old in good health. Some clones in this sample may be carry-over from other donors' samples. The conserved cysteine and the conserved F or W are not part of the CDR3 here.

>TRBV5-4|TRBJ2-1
ASSFGTGSEEQF
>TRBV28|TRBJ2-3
ASSPGRAPSTDTQY
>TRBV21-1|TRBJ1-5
ASSNCGASNQPQH
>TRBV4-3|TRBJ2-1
ASSQDLAGEGNEQF
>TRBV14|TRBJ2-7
ASSHRRSKTGAYEQY
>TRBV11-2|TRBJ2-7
ASSWWSVGYEQY
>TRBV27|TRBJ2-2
ASFWGQGSTGELF
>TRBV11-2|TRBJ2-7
ASSFPREQY
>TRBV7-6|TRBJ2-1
ASSPQREGSDNEQF
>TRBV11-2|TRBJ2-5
ASREDAWGFY
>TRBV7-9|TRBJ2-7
ASSFFSPAGYSYEQY
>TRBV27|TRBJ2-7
ASSLGVGGSYEQY
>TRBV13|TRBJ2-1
ASSPRTGESNEQF
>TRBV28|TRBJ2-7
ASSSLEQY
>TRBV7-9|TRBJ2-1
ASSFSGGFSEQF
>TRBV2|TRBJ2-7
ASLGQLSHEQY
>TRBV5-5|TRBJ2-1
ASSLGQGVRNEQF
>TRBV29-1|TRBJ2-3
SVWTGSSVKTDTQY
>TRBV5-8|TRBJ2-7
ASGGMLYEQY
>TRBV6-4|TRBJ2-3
ASSDGTAANTQY
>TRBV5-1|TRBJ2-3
ASRRDRTSGSTDTQY
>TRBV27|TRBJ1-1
ASSPTGAGNTEAF
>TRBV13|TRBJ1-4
ASSTGAEEKLF
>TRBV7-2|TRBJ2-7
ASSKGLAGGEQY
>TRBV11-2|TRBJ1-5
ASSDDLGRNQPQH
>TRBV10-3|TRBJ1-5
AIAGQGGNQPQH
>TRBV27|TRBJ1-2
ASSSSKGTLNYGYT
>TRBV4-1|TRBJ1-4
ASSQGPGQDEKLF
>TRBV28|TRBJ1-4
ASSLNEDTFFATNEKLF
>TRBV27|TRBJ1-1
ASSLGQGGTEAF
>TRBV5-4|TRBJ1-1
ASSSLIGAEAF
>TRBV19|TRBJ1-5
ASSGWAGGNQPQH
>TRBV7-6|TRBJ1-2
ASSPRGVGYGYT
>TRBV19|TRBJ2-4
ASSMVALAKNIQY
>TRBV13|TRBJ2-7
ASSNSGRAYEQY
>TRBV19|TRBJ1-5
ASSIAGYSNQPQH
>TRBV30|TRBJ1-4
AWSGVGNEKLF
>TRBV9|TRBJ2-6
ASSVVGRAYSGANVLT
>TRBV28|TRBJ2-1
ASSPSGGPYNEQF
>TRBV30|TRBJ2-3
AWSVSAGFPDTQY
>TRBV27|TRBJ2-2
ASSLRQGGTGELF
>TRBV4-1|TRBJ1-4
ASSHATGALEKLF
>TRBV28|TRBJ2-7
ASSSPTDSPYEQY
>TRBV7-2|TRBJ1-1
ASSKPGVNTEAF
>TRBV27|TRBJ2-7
ASSFLPGTTFYEQY
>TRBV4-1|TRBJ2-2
ASSLPDSYTGELF
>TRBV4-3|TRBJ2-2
ASSEGTNTGELF
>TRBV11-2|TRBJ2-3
ASSLGPTEWDTQY
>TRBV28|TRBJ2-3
ASSLPGLAGVPDTQY
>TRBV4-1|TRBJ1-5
ASSQRDRNNQPQH